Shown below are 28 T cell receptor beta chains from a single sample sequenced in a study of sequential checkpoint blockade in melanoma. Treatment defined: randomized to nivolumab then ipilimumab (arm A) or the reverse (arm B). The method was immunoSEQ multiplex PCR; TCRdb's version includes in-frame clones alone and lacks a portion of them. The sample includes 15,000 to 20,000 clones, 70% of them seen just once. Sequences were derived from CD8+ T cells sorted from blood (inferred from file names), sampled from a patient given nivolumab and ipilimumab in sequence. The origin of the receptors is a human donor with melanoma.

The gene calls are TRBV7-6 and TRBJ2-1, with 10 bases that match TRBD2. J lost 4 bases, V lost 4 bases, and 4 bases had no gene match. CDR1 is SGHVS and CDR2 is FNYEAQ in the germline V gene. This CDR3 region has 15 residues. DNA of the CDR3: TGTGCCAGCAGCTCTCGGACTAGCGGTTACAATGAGCAGTTCTTC. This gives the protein CASSSRTSGYNEQFF. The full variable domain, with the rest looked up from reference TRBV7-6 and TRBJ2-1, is GAGVSQSPRYKVTKRGQDVALRCDPISGHVSLYWYRQALGQGPEFLTYFNYEAQQDKSGLPNDRFSAERPEGSISTLTIQRTEQRDSAMYRCASSSRTSGYNEQFFGPGTRLTVL.

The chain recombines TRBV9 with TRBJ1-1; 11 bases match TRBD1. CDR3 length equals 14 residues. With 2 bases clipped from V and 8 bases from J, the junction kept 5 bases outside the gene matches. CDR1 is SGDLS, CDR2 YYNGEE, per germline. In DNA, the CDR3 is TGTGCCAGCAGCGTCTCGGGACAGGGGGAGGAAGCTTTCTTT. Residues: CASSVSGQGEEAFF. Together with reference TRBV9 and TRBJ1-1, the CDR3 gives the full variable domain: DSGVTQTPKHLITATGQRVTLRCSPRSGDLSVYWYQQSLDQGLQFLIQYYNGEERAKGNILERFSAQQFPDLHSELNLSSLELGDSALYFCASSVSGQGEEAFFGQGTRLTVV.

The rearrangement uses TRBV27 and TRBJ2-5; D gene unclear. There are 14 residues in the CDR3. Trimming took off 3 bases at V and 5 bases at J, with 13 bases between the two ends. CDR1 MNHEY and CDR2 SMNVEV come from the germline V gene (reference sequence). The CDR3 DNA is TGTGCCAGCAGTTTCAGTCACCCCTGGGAGACCCAGTACTTC. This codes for CASSFSHPWETQYF.

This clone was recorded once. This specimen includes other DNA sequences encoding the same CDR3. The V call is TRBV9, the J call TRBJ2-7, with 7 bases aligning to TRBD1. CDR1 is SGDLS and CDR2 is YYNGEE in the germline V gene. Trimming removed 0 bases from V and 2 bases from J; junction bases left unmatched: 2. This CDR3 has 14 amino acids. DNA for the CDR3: TGTGCCAGCAGCGTAGGAGGGGGCGCCTACGAGCAGTACTTC. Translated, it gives CASSVGGGAYEQYF.

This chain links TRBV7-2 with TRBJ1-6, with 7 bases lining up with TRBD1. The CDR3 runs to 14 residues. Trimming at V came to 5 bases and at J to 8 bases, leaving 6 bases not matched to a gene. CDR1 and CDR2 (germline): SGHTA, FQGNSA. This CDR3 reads CASSNRDSHSPLHF. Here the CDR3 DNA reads TGTGCCAGCAGCAACCGGGACAGTCATTCACCCCTCCACTTT.

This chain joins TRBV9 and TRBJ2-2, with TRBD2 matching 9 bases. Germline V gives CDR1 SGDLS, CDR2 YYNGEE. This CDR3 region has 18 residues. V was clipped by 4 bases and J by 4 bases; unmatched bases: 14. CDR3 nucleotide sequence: TGTGCCAGCAGCCAGTCCTTTTCGGCGGGGGGGCCCACCGGGGAGCTGTTTTTT. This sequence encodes CASSQSFSAGGPTGELFF.

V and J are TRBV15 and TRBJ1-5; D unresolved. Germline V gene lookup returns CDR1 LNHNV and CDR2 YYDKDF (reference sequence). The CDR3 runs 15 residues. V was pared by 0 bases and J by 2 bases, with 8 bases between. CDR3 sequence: CATSRDLHGNQPQHF. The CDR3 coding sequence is TGTGCCACCAGCAGAGATTTACATGGCAATCAGCCCCAGCATTTT. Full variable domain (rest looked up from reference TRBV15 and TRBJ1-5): DAMVIQNPRYQVTQFGKPVTLSCSQTLNHNVMYWYQQKSSQAPKLLFHYYDKDFNNEADTPDNFQSRRPNTSFCFLDIRSPGLGDTAMYLCATSRDLHGNQPQHFGDGTRLSIL.

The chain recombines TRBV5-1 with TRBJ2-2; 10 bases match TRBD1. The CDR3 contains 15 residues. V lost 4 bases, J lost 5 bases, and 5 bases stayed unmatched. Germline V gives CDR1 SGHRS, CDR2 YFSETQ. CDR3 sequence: CASSLGTGETGELFF. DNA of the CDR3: TGCGCCAGCAGCCTCGGGACAGGGGAGACCGGGGAGCTGTTTTTT.

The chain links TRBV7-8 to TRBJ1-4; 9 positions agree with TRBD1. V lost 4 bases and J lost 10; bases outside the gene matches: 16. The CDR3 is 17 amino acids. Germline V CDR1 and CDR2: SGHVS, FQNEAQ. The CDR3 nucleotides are TGTGCCAGCAGCTCCTACCCACGGACAGGGGAACAAGGAAAACTGTTTTTT. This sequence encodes CASSSYPRTGEQGKLFF.

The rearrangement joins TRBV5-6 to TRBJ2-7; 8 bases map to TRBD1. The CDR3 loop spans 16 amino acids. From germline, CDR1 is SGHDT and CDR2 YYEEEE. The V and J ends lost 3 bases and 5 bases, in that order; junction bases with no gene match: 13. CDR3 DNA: TGTGCCAGCAGCTGGGGGGCCAGGGGGCGCTTGAACGAGCAGTACTTC. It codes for CASSWGARGRLNEQYF.

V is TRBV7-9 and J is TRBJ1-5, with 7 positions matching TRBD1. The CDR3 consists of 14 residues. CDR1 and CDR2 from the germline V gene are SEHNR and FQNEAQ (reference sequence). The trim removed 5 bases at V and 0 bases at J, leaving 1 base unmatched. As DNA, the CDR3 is TGTGCCAGCAGCCCAGGGGGTAGCAATCAGCCCCAGCATTTT. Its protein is CASSPGGSNQPQHF.

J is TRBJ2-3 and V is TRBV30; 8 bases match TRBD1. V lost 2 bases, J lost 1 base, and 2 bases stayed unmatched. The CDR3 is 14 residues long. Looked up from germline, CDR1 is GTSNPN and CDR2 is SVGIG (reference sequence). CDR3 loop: CAWSRTGRTDTQYF. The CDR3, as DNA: TGTGCCTGGAGTAGGACAGGGCGCACAGATACGCAGTATTTT.

The CDR3 DNA is TGTGCCAGCAGCTCCTCCGGACAGCCCTACGAGCAGTACTTC. Residues: CASSSSGQPYEQYF. The V gene is TRBV2, the J gene TRBJ2-7, with D perhaps TRBD1 (6 bases). V lost 6 bases and J lost 2, with 14 bases in between. Per germline, CDR1 SNHLY and CDR2 FYNNEI. The CDR3 extends over 14 amino acids.

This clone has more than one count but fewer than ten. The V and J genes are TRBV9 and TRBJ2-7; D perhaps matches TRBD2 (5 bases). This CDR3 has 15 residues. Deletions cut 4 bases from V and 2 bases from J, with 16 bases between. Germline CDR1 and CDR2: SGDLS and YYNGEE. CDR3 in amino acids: CASSPTGGSTYEQYF. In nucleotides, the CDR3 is TGTGCCAGCAGCCCCACCGGCGGGTCCACCTACGAGCAGTACTTC.

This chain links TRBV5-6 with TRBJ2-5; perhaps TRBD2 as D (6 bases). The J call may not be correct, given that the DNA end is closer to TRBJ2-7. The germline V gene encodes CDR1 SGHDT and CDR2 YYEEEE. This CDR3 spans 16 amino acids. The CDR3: CASSGLGGGRFYEQYF. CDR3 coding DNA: TGTGCCAGCAGCGGACTGGGGGGAGGCAGGTTCTACGAGCAGTACTTC.

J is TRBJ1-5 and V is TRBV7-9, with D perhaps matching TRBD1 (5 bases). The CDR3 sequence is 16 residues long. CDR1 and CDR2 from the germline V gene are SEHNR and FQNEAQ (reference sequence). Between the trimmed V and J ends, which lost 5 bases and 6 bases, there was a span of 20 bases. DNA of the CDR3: TGTGCCAGCAGCCAGTCGGGACCGCGGGAGGCTCAGCCCCAGCATTTT. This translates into CASSQSGPREAQPQHF.

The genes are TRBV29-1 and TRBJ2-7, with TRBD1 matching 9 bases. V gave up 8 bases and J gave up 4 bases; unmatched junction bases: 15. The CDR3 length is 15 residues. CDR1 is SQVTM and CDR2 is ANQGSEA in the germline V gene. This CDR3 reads CSPKGLQGARYEQYF. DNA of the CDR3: TGCAGCCCGAAGGGGTTACAGGGGGCAAGGTACGAGCAGTACTTC.

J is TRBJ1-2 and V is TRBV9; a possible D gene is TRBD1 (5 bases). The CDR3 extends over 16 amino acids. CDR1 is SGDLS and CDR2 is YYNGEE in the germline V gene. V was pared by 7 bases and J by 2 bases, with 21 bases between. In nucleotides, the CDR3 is TGTGCCAGCTCCGTAGGGGAGGGCAGGGAAAACTATGGCTACACCTTC. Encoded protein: CASSVGEGRENYGYTF.

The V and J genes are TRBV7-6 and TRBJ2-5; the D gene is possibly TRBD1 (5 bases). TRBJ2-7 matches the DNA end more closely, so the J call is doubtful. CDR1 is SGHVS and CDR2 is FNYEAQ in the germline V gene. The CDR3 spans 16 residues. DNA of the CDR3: TGTGCCAGCAGCTTTGGGGCGGCTCTTGGCTCCTACGAGCAGTACTTC. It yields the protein CASSFGAALGSYEQYF.

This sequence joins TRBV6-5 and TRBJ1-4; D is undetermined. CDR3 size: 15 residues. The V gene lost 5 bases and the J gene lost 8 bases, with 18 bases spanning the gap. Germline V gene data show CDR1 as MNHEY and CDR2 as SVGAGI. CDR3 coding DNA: TGTGCCAGCAGTATTACAGCCTCCCTCAGGGAAAAACTGTTTTTT. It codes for CASSITASLREKLFF.

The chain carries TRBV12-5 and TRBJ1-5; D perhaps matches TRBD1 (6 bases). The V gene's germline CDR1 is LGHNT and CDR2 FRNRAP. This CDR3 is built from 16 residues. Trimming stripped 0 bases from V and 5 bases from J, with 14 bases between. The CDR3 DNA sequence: TGTGCTAGTGGTTTGGTACTCCGGACAGTAGATCAGCCCCAGCATTTT. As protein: CASGLVLRTVDQPQHF.

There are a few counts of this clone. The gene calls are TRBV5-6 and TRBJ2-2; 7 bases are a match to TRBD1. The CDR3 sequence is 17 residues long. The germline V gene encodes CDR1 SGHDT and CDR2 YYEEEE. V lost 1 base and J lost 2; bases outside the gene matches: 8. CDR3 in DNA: TGTGCCAGCAGCTTGTGGACAGGAGAGATTAACACCGGGGAGCTGTTTTTT. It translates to CASSLWTGEINTGELFF.

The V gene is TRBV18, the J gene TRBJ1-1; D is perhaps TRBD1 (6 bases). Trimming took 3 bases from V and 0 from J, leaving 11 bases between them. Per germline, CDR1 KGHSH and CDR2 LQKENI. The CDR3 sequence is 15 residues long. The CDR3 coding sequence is TGTGCCAGCTCACCCGGGACATTCATGAACACTGAAGCTTTCTTT. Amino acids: CASSPGTFMNTEAFF. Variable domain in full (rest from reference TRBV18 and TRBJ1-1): NAGVMQNPRHLVRRRGQEARLRCSPMKGHSHVYWYRQLPEEGLKFMVYLQKENIIDESGMPKERFSAEFPKEGPSILRIQQVVRGDSAAYFCASSPGTFMNTEAFFGQGTRLTVV.

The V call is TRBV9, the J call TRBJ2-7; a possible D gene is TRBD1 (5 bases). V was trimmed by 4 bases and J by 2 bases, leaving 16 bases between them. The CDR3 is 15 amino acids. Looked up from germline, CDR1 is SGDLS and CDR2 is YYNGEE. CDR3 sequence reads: CASSPGRGLTYEQYF. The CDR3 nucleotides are TGTGCCAGCAGCCCCGGTAGGGGCCTAACCTACGAGCAGTACTTC.

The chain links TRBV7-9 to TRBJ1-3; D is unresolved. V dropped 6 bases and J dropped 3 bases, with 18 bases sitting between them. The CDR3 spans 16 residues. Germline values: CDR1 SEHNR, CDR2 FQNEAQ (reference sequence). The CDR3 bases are TGTGCCAGCAGGTTGGCGGGGAGCCGGAATGGAAACACCATATATTTT. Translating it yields CASRLAGSRNGNTIYF.

CDR3 loop: CASRLVNREKFNEQFF. DNA for the CDR3: TGTGCAAGTCGCTTAGTCAATCGGGAGAAGTTCAATGAGCAGTTCTTC. This chain joins TRBV12-2 and TRBJ2-1; the table's D call, TRBD2, was not checked against the DNA. TRBV12-2 is classified as a pseudogene. The CDR3 spans 16 residues.

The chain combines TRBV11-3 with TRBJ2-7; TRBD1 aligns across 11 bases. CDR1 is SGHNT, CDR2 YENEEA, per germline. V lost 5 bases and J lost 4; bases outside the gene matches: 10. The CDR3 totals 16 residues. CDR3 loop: CASSTKTGQGAYEQYF. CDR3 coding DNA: TGTGCCAGCAGCACCAAGACTGGACAGGGGGCTTACGAGCAGTACTTC. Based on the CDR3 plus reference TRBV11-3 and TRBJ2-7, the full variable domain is EAGVVQSPRYKIIEKKQPVAFWCNPISGHNTLYWYLQNLGQGPELLIRYENEEAVDDSQLPKDRFSAERLKGVDSTLKIQPAELGDSAVYLCASSTKTGQGAYEQYFGPGTRLTVT.

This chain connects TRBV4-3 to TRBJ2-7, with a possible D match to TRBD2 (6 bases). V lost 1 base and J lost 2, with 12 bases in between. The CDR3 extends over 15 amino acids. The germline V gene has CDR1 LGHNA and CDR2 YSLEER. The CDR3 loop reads CASSQVSEGPYEQYF. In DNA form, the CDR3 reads TGCGCCAGCAGCCAAGTCTCGGAGGGTCCCTACGAGCAGTACTTC.